These 25 T cell receptor beta chains came from one sample sequenced in a study of vaccination effects on CD4 cells after COVID-19. This table comes from immunoSEQ multiplex PCR, and its TCRdb copy is limited to in-frame clones, with some not included. The table records almost 70,000 clones, about 74% of them present only once. Prior to sequencing, the ViraFEST assay stimulated PBMC with viral peptide pools, which expanded the antigen-specific CD4+ T cells. Following an approximately ten-day culture, CD4+ T cells were purified. Of the BNT162b2 and mRNA-1273 vaccines, participants received two doses of one or the other. Their specific antigens are unknown. Sample: CD4+ T cells from PBMCs cultured with HCoV-229E spike peptides, taken after COVID-19 vaccination. The source of these receptors is a human donor who received a COVID-19 vaccine.

This clone turned up a few times. The V and J genes are TRBV28 and TRBJ1-5; unclear D gene. Germline V gene sequence: CDR1 MDHEN, CDR2 SYDVKM. The ends were cut back, 4 bases at V and 13 bases at J, with 11 bases in the middle. This CDR3 is built from 11 residues. The chain's CDR3 is CASSSSRLQHF. The CDR3 DNA reads as TGTGCCAGCAGTTCGTCACGATTACAGCATTTT.

The CDR3 protein is CASSRGDYNSPLHF. The CDR3, as DNA: TGTGCCAGCAGTAGGGGGGATTATAATTCACCCCTCCACTTT. This rearrangement joins TRBV3-1 (or the pseudogene TRBV3-2) to TRBJ1-6; the D gene is possibly TRBD1 (6 bases). The germline V gene has CDR1 LGHDT and CDR2 YNNKEL (reference sequence). The length of the CDR3 is 14 residues. V dropped 6 bases and J dropped 4 bases, with 10 bases sitting between them.

The genes are TRBV9 and TRBJ2-5; 9 nucleotides match TRBD2. The CDR3 runs 16 residues. V was clipped by 0 bases and J by 5 bases; unmatched bases: 8. Germline V gene lookup returns CDR1 SGDLS and CDR2 YYNGEE. The CDR3 loop is CASSVATGLAGETQYF. CDR3 in DNA: TGTGCCAGCAGCGTAGCTACGGGGCTAGCGGGGGAGACCCAGTACTTC. Full variable domain (rest looked up from reference TRBV9 and TRBJ2-5): DSGVTQTPKHLITATGQRVTLRCSPRSGDLSVYWYQQSLDQGLQFLIQYYNGEERAKGNILERFSAQQFPDLHSELNLSSLELGDSALYFCASSVATGLAGETQYFGPGTRLLVL.

The table lists this clone with a few counts. The chain carries TRBV18 and TRBJ1-2; D ambiguous. This CDR3 contains 12 residues. The germline V gene encodes CDR1 KGHSH and CDR2 LQKENI. V was trimmed by 3 bases and J by 6 bases, leaving 8 bases between them. The CDR3 nucleotides are TGTGCCAGCTCACCCGGAGACCATGGCTACACCTTC. Translation: CASSPGDHGYTF.

The chain is built from TRBV29-1 and TRBJ2-5; D is tentatively TRBD1 or TRBD2 (6 bases each). Germline loops: CDR1 SQVTM, CDR2 ANQGSEA. The length of the CDR3 is 14 residues. Between the trimmed V and J ends, which lost 4 bases and 4 bases, there was a span of 16 bases. The CDR3 is CSVVWQGRRETQYF. The CDR3 nucleotides read TGCAGCGTTGTATGGCAGGGGAGGAGAGAGACCCAGTACTTC.

The CDR3 loop reads CASSSMGVRETQYF. CDR3 bases: TGTGCCAGCAGCTCAATGGGTGTCAGAGAGACCCAGTACTTC. The rearrangement uses TRBV11-2 and TRBJ2-5; D is undetermined. The CDR3 extends over 14 amino acids. V lost 4 bases and J 4 bases, leaving 13 bases between the germline ends. Looked up from germline, CDR1 is SGHAT and CDR2 is FQNNGV. Filled out from reference TRBV11-2 and TRBJ2-5, the complete variable domain reads EAGVAQSPRYKIIEKRQSVAFWCNPISGHATLYWYQQILGQGPKLLIQFQNNGVVDDSQLPKDRFSAERLKGVDSTLKIQPAKLEDSAVYLCASSSMGVRETQYFGPGTRLLVL.

V gene TRBV9 combines with J gene TRBJ2-3; the D gene is possibly TRBD1 (6 bases). CDR1 SGDLS and CDR2 YYNGEE come from the germline V gene. Trimming shortened V by 1 base and J by 5 bases, and 8 bases separated the two germline ends. The CDR3 runs 13 residues. The CDR3 loop is CASSVHREDTQYF. The CDR3 region has the DNA TGTGCCAGCAGCGTACACAGGGAAGATACGCAGTATTTT.

This clone occurred once. The J gene is TRBJ1-1, the V gene TRBV25-1; D gene ambiguous. Between the trimmed V and J ends, which lost 1 base and 1 base, there was a span of 4 bases. Germline-derived CDR1 and CDR2 are MGHDK and SYGVNS. The CDR3 extends over 13 amino acids. Here the CDR3 DNA reads TGTGCCAGCAGTGAATTCAAGAACACTGAAGCTTTCTTT. It yields the protein CASSEFKNTEAFF.

This sequence joins TRBV7-2 and TRBJ1-3, with a tentative D call TRBD1 (5 bases). Germline V CDR1 and CDR2: SGHTA, FQGNSA. This CDR3 has 14 amino acids. V dropped 1 base and J dropped 5 bases, with 9 bases sitting between them. The CDR3 loop reads CASSLGRGRNTIYF. CDR3 in DNA: TGTGCCAGCAGCTTAGGCCGGGGGAGAAACACCATATATTTT.

This chain uses TRBV9 with TRBJ1-3; a possible D gene is TRBD1 (6 bases). The germline V and J ends were trimmed by 1 base and 4 bases, with 12 bases remaining between them. The CDR3 extends over 15 amino acids. Germline lookup yields CDR1 SGDLS and CDR2 YYNGEE. The CDR3 here is CASSVHRATGNTIYF. DNA of the CDR3: TGTGCCAGCAGCGTACACAGGGCAACGGGAAACACCATATATTTT.

The chain employs TRBV28 and TRBJ2-7; 8 positions match TRBD1. This CDR3 contains 14 residues. V gave up 4 bases and J gave up 5 bases; unmatched junction bases: 7. In germline, CDR1 is MDHEN, CDR2 SYDVKM. CDR3 sequence: CASSSRTGSDEQYV. In DNA, the CDR3 is TGTGCCAGCAGTTCCCGGACAGGGTCCGACGAGCAGTACGTC.

The rearrangement joins TRBV19 to TRBJ1-4; 7 bases match TRBD1. V shed 3 bases, J shed 8 bases, and the junction held 6 bases outside the gene matches. The CDR3 loop spans 14 amino acids. Germline V gives CDR1 LNHDA, CDR2 SQIVND (reference sequence). The CDR3 region is CASSIATGTEKLFF. For the CDR3, the DNA is TGTGCCAGTAGTATCGCGACAGGGACGGAAAAACTGTTTTTT. The variable domain in full, with the rest retrieved from reference TRBV19 and TRBJ1-4, is DGGITQSPKYLFRKEGQNVTLSCEQNLNHDAMYWYRQDPGQGLRLIYYSQIVNDFQKGDIAEGYSVSREKKESFPLTVTSAQKNPTAFYLCASSIATGTEKLFFGSGTQLSVL.

V and J are TRBV6-2 or TRBV6-3 and TRBJ2-1; D is unresolved. The CDR3 sequence is 15 residues long. Germline CDR1 reads MNHEY; CDR2 reads SVGEGT. Trimming took 2 bases from V and 3 from J, leaving 11 bases between them. CDR3 nucleotides: TGTGCCAGCAGTTACAAATCACAGTACTACAATGAGCAGTTCTTC. It codes for CASSYKSQYYNEQFF.

CDR3 nucleotides: TGTGCCAGCAGGGAGTTAAATGAAAAACTGTTTTTT. Translated, it gives CASRELNEKLFF. The chain uses TRBV12-3 or TRBV12-4 and TRBJ1-4; D is uncertain. The CDR3 sequence is 12 residues long. Between the trimmed V and J ends, which lost 6 bases and 5 bases, there was a span of 7 bases.

This chain connects TRBV6-4 to TRBJ2-3; 10 bases align to TRBD1. The trim removed 6 bases at V and 6 bases at J, leaving 0 bases unmatched. The CDR3 covers 12 residues. The V gene's germline CDR1 is MRHNA and CDR2 SNTAGT. The CDR3 DNA reads TGTGCCAGCAGGGACAGGGGGGATACGCAGTATTTT. This encodes CASRDRGDTQYF.

The chain is built from TRBV6-4 and TRBJ1-1; no firm D call. Trimming left V 0 bases short and J 3 bases short, with 8 bases between. Germline V lookup: CDR1 MRHNA, CDR2 SNTAGT. The CDR3 contains 14 residues. DNA of the CDR3: TGTGCCAGCAGTGACTCGAGTCTTGACACTGAAGCTTTCTTT. It yields the protein CASSDSSLDTEAFF.

The chain combines TRBV28 with TRBJ2-7; 7 bases are a match to TRBD2. The CDR3 covers 16 residues. The germline gives CDR1 MDHEN, CDR2 SYDVKM. The V segment lost 4 bases and the J segment 3 bases; nucleotides outside the gene matches: 12. The CDR3 DNA reads TGTGCCAGCAGTTCGTCGGCCCGGGACTACCACTACGAGCAGTACGTC. The encoded protein is CASSSSARDYHYEQYV.

This chain uses TRBV6-5 with TRBJ2-5; tentatively, D is TRBD1 (6 bases). The V gene's germline CDR1 is MNHEY and CDR2 SVGAGI. This CDR3 contains 13 residues. V gave up 5 bases and J gave up 2 bases, with 9 bases separating them. The CDR3 region has the DNA TGTGCCAGCAGTCCCGACAGGCAAGAGACCCAGTACTTC. It yields the protein CASSPDRQETQYF.

V is TRBV7-2 and J is TRBJ1-2; 7 nucleotides match TRBD1. Germline assignment: CDR1 SGHTA and CDR2 FQGNSA. This CDR3 is 15 amino acids long. Trimming at V came to 5 bases and at J to 1 base, leaving 7 bases not matched to a gene. CDR3 sequence (DNA): TGTGCCAGCAGCCTCGGGACAGCACTTAACTATGGCTACACCTTC. As protein: CASSLGTALNYGYTF.

V usage is TRBV20-1 and J usage is TRBJ2-3; a weak D match, TRBD2 (5 bases). V shed 3 bases and J shed 5 bases, with 6 bases lying between them. CDR1 is DFQATT and CDR2 is SNEGSKA in the germline V gene (reference sequence). The CDR3 has 11 residues. CDR3: CSARGVDTQYF. In nucleotides, the CDR3 is TGCAGTGCTAGGGGAGTAGATACGCAGTATTTT.

This chain links TRBV6-5 with TRBJ1-2; D unresolved. This CDR3 comprises 12 residues. Germline assignment: CDR1 MNHEY and CDR2 SVGAGI. V was trimmed by 2 bases and J by 8 bases, leaving 9 bases between them. The CDR3 sequence: CASSYGGRGYTF. CDR3 coding DNA: TGTGCCAGCAGTTACGGAGGACGAGGCTACACCTTC.

The CDR3 DNA reads TGTGCCAGCAGTGAACGTCAGGGGCCTTTTAGGATGAACACTGAAGCTTTCTTT. Amino acids: CASSERQGPFRMNTEAFF. The chain has TRBV6-1 and TRBJ1-1; possible D gene TRBD1, 6 bases. The germline gives CDR1 MNHNS, CDR2 SASEGT. V shed 2 bases and J shed 0 bases, with 19 bases lying between them. The CDR3 extends over 18 amino acids.

V usage is TRBV5-6 and J usage is TRBJ2-3; tentative D call: TRBD2 (5 bases). Trimming left V 3 bases short and J 1 base short, with 9 bases between. Germline V gives CDR1 SGHDT, CDR2 YYEEEE. The CDR3 has 14 residues. CDR3 nucleotides: TGTGCCAGCAGCTGGGCCGGGGGCACAGATACGCAGTATTTT. As protein: CASSWAGGTDTQYF.

The J gene is TRBJ1-6, the V gene TRBV6-6; 12 nucleotides line up with TRBD1. The CDR3 has 16 residues. CDR1 and CDR2 (germline): MNHNY, SVGAGI (reference sequence). V trimming: 6 bases; J trimming: 4 bases; junction bases outside the gene matches: 4. Here the CDR3 DNA reads TGTGCCAGCAGCCGGGGACAGGGGGCTTATAATTCACCCCTCCACTTT. This gives the protein CASSRGQGAYNSPLHF.

The chain carries TRBV10-3 and TRBJ1-1, with D possibly TRBD1 on 5 matching bases. Trimming pared 6 bases from V and 6 bases from J, leaving 14 bases between. Germline V gives CDR1 ENHRY, CDR2 SYGVKD. The CDR3 has 13 residues. The CDR3 DNA is TGTGCCATCAGCCAAGGGGTTCCTCCTGAAGCTTTCTTT. Translation: CAISQGVPPEAFF.